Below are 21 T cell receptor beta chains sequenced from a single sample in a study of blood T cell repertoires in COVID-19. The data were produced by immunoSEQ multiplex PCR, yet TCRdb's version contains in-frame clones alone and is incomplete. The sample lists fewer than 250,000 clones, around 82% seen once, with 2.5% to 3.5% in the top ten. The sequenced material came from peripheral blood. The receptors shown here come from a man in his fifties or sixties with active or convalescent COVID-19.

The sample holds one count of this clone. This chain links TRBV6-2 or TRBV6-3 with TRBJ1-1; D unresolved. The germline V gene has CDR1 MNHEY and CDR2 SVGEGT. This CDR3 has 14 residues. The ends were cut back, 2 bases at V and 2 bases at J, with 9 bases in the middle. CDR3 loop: CASSYVGGNTEAFF. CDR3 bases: TGTGCCAGCAGTTACGTTGGCGGAAACACTGAAGCTTTCTTT.

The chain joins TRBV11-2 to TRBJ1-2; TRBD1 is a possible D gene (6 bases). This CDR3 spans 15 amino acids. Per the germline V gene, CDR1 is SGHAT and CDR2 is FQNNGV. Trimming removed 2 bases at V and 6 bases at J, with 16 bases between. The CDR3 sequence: CASSLSAGAGDGYTF. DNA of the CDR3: TGTGCCAGCAGCTTATCCGCAGGGGCTGGAGATGGCTACACCTTC.

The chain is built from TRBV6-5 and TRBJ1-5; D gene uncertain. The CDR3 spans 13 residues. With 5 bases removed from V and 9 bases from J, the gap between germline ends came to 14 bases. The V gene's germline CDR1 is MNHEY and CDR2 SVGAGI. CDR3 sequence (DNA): TGTGCCAGCAGTCTAACAGACGGAGGGCCCCAGCATTTT. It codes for CASSLTDGGPQHF.

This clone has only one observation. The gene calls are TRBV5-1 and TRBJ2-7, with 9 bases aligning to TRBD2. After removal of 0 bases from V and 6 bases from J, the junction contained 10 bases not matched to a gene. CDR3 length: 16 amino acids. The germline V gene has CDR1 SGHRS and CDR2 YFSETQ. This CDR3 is CASSLAVGTSNSEQYF. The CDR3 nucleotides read TGCGCCAGCAGCTTGGCTGTAGGGACTAGCAACAGCGAGCAGTACTTC.

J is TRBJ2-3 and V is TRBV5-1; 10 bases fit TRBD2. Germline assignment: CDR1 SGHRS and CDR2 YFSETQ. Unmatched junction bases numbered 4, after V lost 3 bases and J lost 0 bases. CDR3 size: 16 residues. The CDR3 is CASSSLLAGSTDTQYF. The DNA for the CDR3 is TGCGCCAGCAGCTCCTTACTAGCGGGGAGCACAGATACGCAGTATTTT. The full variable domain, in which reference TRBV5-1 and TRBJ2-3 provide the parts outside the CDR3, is KAGVTQTPRYLIKTRGQQVTLSCSPISGHRSVSWYQQTPGQGLQFLFEYFSETQRNKGNFPGRFSGRQFSNSRSEMNVSTLELGDSALYLCASSSLLAGSTDTQYFGPGTRLTVL.

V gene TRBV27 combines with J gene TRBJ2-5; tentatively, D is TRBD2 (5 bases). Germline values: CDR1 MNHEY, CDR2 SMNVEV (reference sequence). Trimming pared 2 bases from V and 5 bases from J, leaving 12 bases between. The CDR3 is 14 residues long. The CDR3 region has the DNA TGTGCCAGCAGTTTAAGGCTAGCCGATGAGACCCAGTACTTC. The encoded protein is CASSLRLADETQYF.

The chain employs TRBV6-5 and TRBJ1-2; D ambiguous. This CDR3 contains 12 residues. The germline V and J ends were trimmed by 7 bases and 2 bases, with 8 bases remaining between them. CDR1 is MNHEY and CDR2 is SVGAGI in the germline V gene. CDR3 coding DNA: TGTGCCAGCAAGGAGGGCAACTATGGCTACACCTTC. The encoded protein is CASKEGNYGYTF.

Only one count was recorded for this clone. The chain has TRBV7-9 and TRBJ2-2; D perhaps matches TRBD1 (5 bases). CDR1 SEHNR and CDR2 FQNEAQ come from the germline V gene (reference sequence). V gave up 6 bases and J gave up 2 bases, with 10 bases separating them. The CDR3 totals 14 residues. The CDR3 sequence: CASSLQGNTGELFF. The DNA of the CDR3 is TGTGCCAGCAGTCTTCAGGGAAACACCGGGGAGCTGTTTTTT.

CDR3 sequence: CASSQGLAGGYQETQYF. The CDR3 region has the DNA TGCGCCAGCAGCCAAGGCCTAGCGGGGGGGTACCAAGAGACCCAGTACTTC. This chain links TRBV4-1 with TRBJ2-5; 12 nucleotides align to TRBD2. The CDR3 runs to 17 residues. The V gene end was trimmed by 1 base and the J gene end by 0 bases; junction bases not matched to a gene: 3. Germline V gives CDR1 MGHRA, CDR2 YSYEKL.

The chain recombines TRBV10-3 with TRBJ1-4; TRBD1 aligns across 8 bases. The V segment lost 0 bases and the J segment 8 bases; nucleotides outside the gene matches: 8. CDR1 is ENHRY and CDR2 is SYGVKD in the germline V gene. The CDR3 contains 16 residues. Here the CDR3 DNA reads TGTGCCATCAGTGAGTCCCGGACAGGGAACGTCGAAAAACTGTTTTTT. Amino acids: CAISESRTGNVEKLFF.

CDR3 nucleotide sequence: TGTGCCAGCGTTCCCACGGGACACCAGAACACTGAAGCTTTCTTT. Amino acid sequence: CASVPTGHQNTEAFF. The rearrangement joins TRBV28 to TRBJ1-1; possibly TRBD1 for D (6 bases). The ends were cut back, 8 bases at V and 1 base at J, with 17 bases in the middle. CDR3 size: 15 residues. CDR1 MDHEN and CDR2 SYDVKM come from the germline V gene.

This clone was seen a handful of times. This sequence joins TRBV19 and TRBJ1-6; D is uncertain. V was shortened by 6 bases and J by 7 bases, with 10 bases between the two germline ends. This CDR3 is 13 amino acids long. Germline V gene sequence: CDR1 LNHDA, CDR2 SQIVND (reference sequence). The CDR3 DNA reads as TGTGCCAGTAGGGGCTCGGGGAATTCACCCCTCCACTTT. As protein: CASRGSGNSPLHF.

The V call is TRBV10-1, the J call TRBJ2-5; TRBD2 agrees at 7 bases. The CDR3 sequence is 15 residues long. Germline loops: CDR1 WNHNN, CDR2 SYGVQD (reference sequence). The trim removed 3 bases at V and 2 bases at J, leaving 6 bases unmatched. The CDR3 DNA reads TGCGCCAGCAGTGAAGGCGGGGGAAAACAAGAGACCCAGTACTTC. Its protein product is CASSEGGGKQETQYF.

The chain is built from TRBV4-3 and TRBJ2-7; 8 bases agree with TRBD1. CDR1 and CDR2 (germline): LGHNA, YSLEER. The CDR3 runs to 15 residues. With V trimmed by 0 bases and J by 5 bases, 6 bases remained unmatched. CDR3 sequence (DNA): TGCGCCAGCAGCCAAGATGGCAGGGGGCTGAACGAGCAGTACTTC. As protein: CASSQDGRGLNEQYF.

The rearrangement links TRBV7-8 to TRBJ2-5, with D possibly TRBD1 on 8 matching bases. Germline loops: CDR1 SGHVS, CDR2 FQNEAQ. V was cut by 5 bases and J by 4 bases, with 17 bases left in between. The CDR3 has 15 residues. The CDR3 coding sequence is TGTGCCAGCAGCATTCGACAGGGGAGGGTAGAGACCCAGTACTTC. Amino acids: CASSIRQGRVETQYF.

CDR3 DNA sequence: TGTGCCAGCAGTTTAGGCCGGGAGTGGGAGACCCAGTACTTC. The encoded protein is CASSLGREWETQYF. The V call is TRBV6-5, the J call TRBJ2-5; D perhaps matches TRBD2 (6 bases). V lost 4 bases and J lost 5, with 14 bases in between. The CDR3 covers 14 residues. Germline CDR1 and CDR2: MNHEY and SVGAGI.

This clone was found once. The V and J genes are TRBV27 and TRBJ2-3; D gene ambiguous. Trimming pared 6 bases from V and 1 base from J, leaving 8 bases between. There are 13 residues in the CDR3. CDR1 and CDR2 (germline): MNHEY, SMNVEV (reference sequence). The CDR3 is CASRSSGTDTQYF. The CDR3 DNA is TGTGCCAGCAGGTCCTCCGGCACAGATACGCAGTATTTT.

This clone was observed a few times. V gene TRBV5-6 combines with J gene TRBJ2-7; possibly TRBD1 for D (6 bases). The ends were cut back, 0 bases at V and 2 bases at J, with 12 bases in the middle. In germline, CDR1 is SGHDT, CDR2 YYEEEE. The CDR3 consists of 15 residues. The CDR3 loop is CASSLGTVGTYEQYF. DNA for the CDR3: TGTGCCAGCAGCTTGGGGACAGTCGGGACCTACGAGCAGTACTTC.

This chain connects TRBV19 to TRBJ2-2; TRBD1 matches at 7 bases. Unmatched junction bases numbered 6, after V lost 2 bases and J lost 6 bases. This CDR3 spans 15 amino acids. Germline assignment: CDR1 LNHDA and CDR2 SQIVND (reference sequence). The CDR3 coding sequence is TGTGCCAGTAGTATAAATGGACAGGTCCCCGGGGAGCTGTTTTTT. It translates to CASSINGQVPGELFF.

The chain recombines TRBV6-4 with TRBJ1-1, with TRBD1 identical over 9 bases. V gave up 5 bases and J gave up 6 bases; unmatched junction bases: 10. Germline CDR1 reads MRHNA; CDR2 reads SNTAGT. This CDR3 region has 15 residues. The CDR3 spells CASSPNRGPAAEAFF. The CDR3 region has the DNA TGTGCCAGCAGTCCAAACAGGGGGCCGGCGGCTGAAGCTTTCTTT.

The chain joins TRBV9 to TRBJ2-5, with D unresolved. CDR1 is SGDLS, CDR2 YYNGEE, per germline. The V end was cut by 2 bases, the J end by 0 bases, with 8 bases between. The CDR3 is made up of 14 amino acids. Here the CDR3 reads CASSVGGDQETQYF. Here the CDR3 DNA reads TGTGCCAGCAGCGTCGGCGGCGACCAAGAGACCCAGTACTTC.